The rows below give T cell receptor beta chains drawn from one sample of a study of OX40 agonist ivuxolimab in advanced cancers. This table comes from immunoSEQ multiplex PCR, and its TCRdb copy is limited to in-frame clones, with some not included. The repertoire holds about 82,000 clones, with 80% to 90% as singletons. This specimen was CD4+ or CD8+ T cells sorted from blood, taken in a trial of the OX40 agonist ivuxolimab. These receptors were taken from an adult with an advanced solid tumor such as melanoma, head and neck, liver or kidney cancer. The conserved cysteine and the conserved F or W are not part of the CDR3 here. The order of the fields is V gene, J gene, clone size, CDR3 protein. Clone size is shown for a subset of rows, as once, few, many or a class of expanded clone.

TRBV11-2	TRBJ2-1	.	ASSLEAGGYNEQF
TRBV27	TRBJ2-4	.	ASSTTGDIQY
TRBV27	TRBJ1-6	.	ASSYGTGHSPLH
TRBV11-3	TRBJ1-1	once	ASSTRTATEAF
TRBV28	TRBJ1-2	once	ASRPTGDLIGYT
TRBV5-1	TRBJ2-5	.	ASSTGQLETQY
TRBV5-6	TRBJ1-2	.	ASSGGQGDGYT
TRBV5-1	TRBJ2-7	.	ASLLTGRNEQY
TRBV30	TRBJ1-5	.	AWSPYGGPHLSSGNQPQH
TRBV6-5	TRBJ1-5	.	ASTILGQPQH
TRBV2	TRBJ1-2	few	ASSEGRADGYT
TRBV5-6	TRBJ1-3	.	ASSLRGNTIY
TRBV7-7	TRBJ2-7	.	ASSLDTAYEQY
TRBV6-6	TRBJ1-1	.	ASSLVDWGTEAF
TRBV27	TRBJ1-6	.	ASSPTTGIDSPLH
TRBV5-1	TRBJ2-5	.	ASSLPNQETQY
TRBV6-1	TRBJ1-2	.	ASSGTENYGYT
TRBV6-5	TRBJ2-7	.	ASSYLAGSYEQY
TRBV30	TRBJ1-1	.	AWSEGRNTEAF
TRBV27	TRBJ2-3	.	ASSLGAGSTDTQY